The 5 T cell receptor beta chains below come from one sample, sequenced in a study of technical replicates of blood from a few donors. The table came from immunoSEQ multiplex PCR; TCRdb's copy has only in-frame clones and leaves some out. The sample lists about 61,000 clones, about 97% occurring once. The sample comprised T cells isolated from PBMCs. The receptors stem from a human donor in good health.

The rearrangement joins TRBV7-2 to TRBJ2-3; 9 nucleotides match TRBD2. V lost 3 bases and J lost 6; bases outside the gene matches: 7. Per the germline V gene, CDR1 is SGHTA and CDR2 is FQGNSA. The CDR3 loop spans 15 amino acids. As DNA, the CDR3 is TGTGCCAGCAGCTTCGGCGGGGGGGCCGGGGATACGCAGTATTTT. It codes for CASSFGGGAGDTQYF.

This chain links TRBV9 with TRBJ2-1, with TRBD2 as a possible D gene (5 bases). From germline, CDR1 is SGDLS and CDR2 YYNGEE. The CDR3 has 14 residues. V was clipped by 3 bases and J by 0 bases, with 7 bases between them. The CDR3 protein is CASSGGSSYNEQFF. CDR3 nucleotide sequence: TGTGCCAGCAGCGGTGGGAGCTCCTACAATGAGCAGTTCTTC.

The V gene is TRBV7-2, the J gene TRBJ2-5; 8 bases match TRBD2. CDR1 is SGHTA, CDR2 FQGNSA, per germline. The CDR3 consists of 16 residues. V shed 4 bases and J 4 bases; nucleotides not matched to a gene: 11. The CDR3 loop reads CASSSFGSGVRETQYF. CDR3 bases: TGTGCCAGCAGCTCCTTCGGTAGCGGGGTAAGAGAGACCCAGTACTTC. Filled out from reference TRBV7-2 and TRBJ2-5, the complete variable domain reads GAGVSQSPSNKVTEKGKDVELRCDPISGHTALYWYRQSLGQGLEFLIYFQGNSAPDKSGLPSDRFSAERTGGSVSTLTIQRTQQEDSAVYLCASSSFGSGVRETQYFGPGTRLLVL.

This clone has just one count. CDR3 DNA sequence: TGTGCCAGCACTCCGTCGGACAGGGCCCTCCCCAAGACCCAGTACTTC. Protein product: CASTPSDRALPKTQYF. V gene TRBV27 combines with J gene TRBJ2-5; 8 bases align to TRBD1. The length of the CDR3 is 16 residues. V lost 7 bases, J lost 6 bases, and 16 bases stayed unmatched. Germline V lookup: CDR1 MNHEY, CDR2 SMNVEV (reference sequence).

CDR3 in amino acids: CSVKDGSRVLQETQYF. DNA for the CDR3: TGCAGCGTTAAGGACGGGTCGAGGGTGCTGCAAGAGACCCAGTACTTC. V is TRBV29-1 and J is TRBJ2-5; D is possibly TRBD2 (5 bases). CDR3 length: 16 amino acids. The ends were cut back, 5 bases at V and 2 bases at J, with 21 bases in the middle. The germline V gene has CDR1 SQVTM and CDR2 ANQGSEA.